The clone carrying this T cell receptor beta chain was counted at least ten times. Source material was 2 million unsorted PBMCs, stored at -80 °C in RNAlater. V lost 6 bases to trimming and J lost 0 bases; unmatched junction nucleotides: 14. The CDR3 covers 19 residues. Per germline, CDR1 DFQATT and CDR2 SNEGSKA (reference sequence). The record originates from a study of neurological immune-mediated disorders. The cDNA came from 5'RACE, which used 10-nucleotide random UMIs. Each CDR3 protein gets one entry after TCRdb re-called the 5' RACE reads with MiXCR. The sample holds roughly 60,000 distinct CDR3 sequences, 2% to 3% seen once.

The sequence was collected from a man aged 45 to 65 with multiple sclerosis. This chain links TRBV20-1 with TRBJ2-7, with TRBD2 identical over 16 bases. The sequencing input was PBMCs. This CDR3 is CSADIGTSGGAGSSYEQYF. The CDR3 bases are TGCAGTGCAGACATCGGGACTAGCGGGGGGGCCGGAAGCTCCTACGAGCAGTACTTC.